The 21 T cell receptor beta chains below come from one sample, sequenced in a study of PD-L1 blockade in urothelial cancer. Generated by immunoSEQ multiplex PCR, the TCRdb table keeps only in-frame clones and is missing some. The sample gives tens of thousands of clones, approximately 86% of which show up once; less than 3.5% is in the top ten. Here the sequenced sample was PBMCs, taken around atezolizumab (anti-PD-L1) treatment. These receptors came from a man aged 50-59 years with urothelial cancer.

The chain joins TRBV6-5 to TRBJ1-1; D is uncertain. The CDR3 extends over 14 amino acids. Germline CDR1 reads MNHEY; CDR2 reads SVGAGI. Trimming cost V 8 bases and J 0 bases, with 13 bases left between them. The CDR3 coding sequence is TGTGCCAGCTACCGCAACCGGGTGAACACTGAAGCTTTCTTT. Translated: CASYRNRVNTEAFF.

This clone was seen just once. This sequence joins TRBV6-6 and TRBJ2-7; no firm D call. Germline V gene data show CDR1 as MNHNY and CDR2 as SVGAGI (reference sequence). The CDR3 runs to 12 residues. Between the trimmed V and J ends, which lost 7 bases and 6 bases, there was a span of 13 bases. CDR3: CASTPVTGEQYF. CDR3 nucleotides: TGTGCCAGCACCCCCGTAACGGGCGAGCAGTACTTC.

V usage is TRBV28 and J usage is TRBJ1-3, with 9 nucleotides matching TRBD1. After removal of 2 bases from V and 3 bases from J, the junction contained 5 bases not matched to a gene. CDR1 and CDR2 from the germline V gene are MDHEN and SYDVKM. The CDR3 length is 16 residues. This CDR3 is CASSLPGQGFGNTIYF. The DNA for the CDR3 is TGTGCCAGCAGTTTACCGGGACAGGGTTTTGGAAACACCATATATTTT. Full variable domain (rest looked up from reference TRBV28 and TRBJ1-3): DVKVTQSSRYLVKRTGEKVFLECVQDMDHENMFWYRQDPGLGLRLIYFSYDVKMKEKGDIPEGYSVSREKKERFSLILESASTNQTSMYLCASSLPGQGFGNTIYFGEGSWLTVV.

This chain links TRBV4-1 with TRBJ2-1; 7 positions match TRBD2. CDR1 is MGHRA and CDR2 is YSYEKL in the germline V gene. The CDR3 extends over 19 amino acids. The V gene end was trimmed by 4 bases and the J gene end by 4 bases; junction bases not matched to a gene: 19. CDR3 residues: CASSLSVGVSGLDYNEQFF. In DNA form, the CDR3 reads TGCGCCAGCAGCCTCTCAGTTGGGGTTAGCGGGTTAGATTACAATGAGCAGTTCTTC.

The chain is built from TRBV2 and TRBJ1-5; D is unresolved. Germline V gene lookup returns CDR1 SNHLY and CDR2 FYNNEI. This CDR3 has 14 residues. V gave up 4 bases and J gave up 0 bases, with 7 bases separating them. CDR3 in DNA: TGTGCCAGCAGTGGTGCCTATAGCAATCAGCCCCAGCATTTT. Its protein is CASSGAYSNQPQHF. Filled out from reference TRBV2 and TRBJ1-5, the complete variable domain reads EPEVTQTPSHQVTQMGQEVILRCVPISNHLYFYWYRQILGQKVEFLVSFYNNEISEKSEIFDDQFSVERPDGSNFTLKIRSTKLEDSAMYFCASSGAYSNQPQHFGDGTRLSIL.

This clone has only a few counts. This chain uses TRBV10-3 with TRBJ1-6; TRBD1 agrees at 8 bases. CDR1 is ENHRY, CDR2 SYGVKD, per germline. CDR3 size: 18 residues. V dropped 11 bases and J dropped 8; count of bases not matched to a gene: 23. The CDR3 loop is CAPTVGTGPLKGHSPLHF. The CDR3 DNA sequence: TGTGCCCCCACAGTGGGGACAGGCCCTCTTAAGGGACATTCACCCCTCCACTTT.

The rearrangement uses TRBV10-1 and TRBJ2-1; D might be TRBD2 (5 bases). The CDR3 is 13 amino acids. Per the germline V gene, CDR1 is WNHNN and CDR2 is SYGVQD (reference sequence). Trimming stripped 0 bases from V and 7 bases from J, with 7 bases between. CDR3 sequence reads: CASSESRVNEQFF. In nucleotides, the CDR3 is TGCGCCAGCAGTGAGTCGAGGGTAAATGAGCAGTTCTTC.

The rearrangement uses TRBV5-5 and TRBJ1-2; TRBD1 matches 9 bases. V dropped 4 bases and J dropped 7; count of bases not matched to a gene: 5. The CDR3 spans 13 residues. Germline loops: CDR1 SGHKS, CDR2 YYEKEE (reference sequence). The CDR3 protein is CASSRGQGGGYTF. The CDR3 nucleotides are TGTGCCAGCAGCCGGGGACAGGGAGGTGGCTACACCTTC.

This clone has only one observation. V usage is TRBV23-1 and J usage is TRBJ1-4; maybe TRBD1 (6 bases). Being an ORF, TRBV23-1 has a function that is uncertain. Trimming removed 8 bases at V and 3 bases at J, with 13 bases between. The CDR3 extends over 14 amino acids. The CDR3 DNA reads as TGCGCCAGCGCAACAGGGTGTGCTAATGAAAAACTGTTTTTT. Residues: CASATGCANEKLFF.

The V call is TRBV30, the J call TRBJ1-3, with D unresolved. Germline CDR1 is GTSNPN and CDR2 is SVGIG (reference sequence). Trimming cost V 3 bases and J 0 bases, with 9 bases left between them. The length of the CDR3 is 14 residues. The CDR3 region is CAWRPGDSGNTIYF. CDR3 sequence (DNA): TGTGCCTGGAGACCGGGAGACTCTGGAAACACCATATATTTT.

The chain combines TRBV29-1 with TRBJ2-3; D gene unclear. V was pared by 6 bases and J by 2 bases, with 12 bases between. The CDR3 is 13 amino acids. Looked up from germline, CDR1 is SQVTM and CDR2 is ANQGSEA. The DNA for the CDR3 is TGCAGCGTCTCGACACGGATCACAGATACGCAGTATTTT. Protein: CSVSTRITDTQYF.

This clone was counted a single time. The chain is built from TRBV7-8 and TRBJ1-5; 8 nucleotides align to TRBD1. From germline, CDR1 is SGHVS and CDR2 FQNEAQ. V lost 1 base to trimming and J lost 7 bases; unmatched junction nucleotides: 9. The CDR3 sequence is 16 residues long. In DNA form, the CDR3 reads TGTGCCAGCAGCTTAGGCAGGGGGCGCCGGGGACAGCCCCAGCATTTT. Protein: CASSLGRGRRGQPQHF.

Here the CDR3 reads CASSVGERVRTDTQYF. DNA for the CDR3: TGCGCCAGCAGCGTCGGGGAGCGGGTCCGCACAGATACGCAGTATTTT. The rearrangement joins TRBV4-1 to TRBJ2-3, with D tentatively TRBD2 (6 bases). Trimming left V 5 bases short and J 1 base short, with 16 bases between. This CDR3 comprises 16 residues. Germline-derived CDR1 and CDR2 are MGHRA and YSYEKL.

This chain joins TRBV5-1 and TRBJ2-2, with TRBD1 matching over 8 bases. The CDR3 is 15 residues long. CDR1 and CDR2 (germline): SGHRS, YFSETQ. V dropped 5 bases and J dropped 1; count of bases not matched to a gene: 4. CDR3 residues: CASRLGTGNTGELFF. In nucleotides, the CDR3 is TGCGCCAGCAGGCTCGGGACAGGGAACACCGGGGAGCTGTTTTTT. Full variable domain (rest looked up from reference TRBV5-1 and TRBJ2-2): KAGVTQTPRYLIKTRGQQVTLSCSPISGHRSVSWYQQTPGQGLQFLFEYFSETQRNKGNFPGRFSGRQFSNSRSEMNVSTLELGDSALYLCASRLGTGNTGELFFGEGSRLTVL.

The chain has TRBV4-1 and TRBJ2-6, with D maybe TRBD1 (6 bases). The CDR3 is made up of 16 amino acids. V was trimmed by 5 bases and J by 0 bases, leaving 11 bases between them. Per germline, CDR1 MGHRA and CDR2 YSYEKL. The CDR3 is CASSGQYSSGANVLTF. The DNA of the CDR3 is TGCGCCAGCAGCGGACAGTACAGCTCTGGGGCCAACGTCCTGACTTTC.

CDR3 in DNA: TGTGCCAGCATCCCAACCTTAGCGGGGAAGGGGTACAATGAGCAGTTCTTC. This translates into CASIPTLAGKGYNEQFF. This chain connects TRBV27 to TRBJ2-1, with TRBD2 matching 8 bases. V gave up 7 bases and J gave up 4 bases; unmatched junction bases: 15. Germline V lookup: CDR1 MNHEY, CDR2 SMNVEV (reference sequence). This CDR3 has 17 amino acids.

This clone was counted only a few times. This chain uses TRBV2 with TRBJ2-7, with a possible D match to TRBD1 (6 bases). Germline V lookup: CDR1 SNHLY, CDR2 FYNNEI. The CDR3 runs 14 residues. V was clipped by 7 bases and J by 2 bases, with 15 bases between them. In DNA, the CDR3 is TGTGCCAGCACCAAGGGGACACGAACCTACGAGCAGTACTTC. The encoded protein is CASTKGTRTYEQYF.

The rearrangement uses TRBV18 and TRBJ1-2; D ambiguous. The V gene's germline CDR1 is KGHSH and CDR2 LQKENI. The CDR3 sequence is 11 residues long. The V end was cut by 3 bases, the J end by 8 bases, with 7 bases between. The CDR3 DNA follows: TGTGCCAGCTCACCGGACTTAGGCTACACCTTC. This gives the protein CASSPDLGYTF.

The CDR3 reads CASSSPGQNMNTEAFF. Written as DNA, the CDR3 is TGTGCCAGCAGTTCCCCGGGACAGAACATGAACACTGAAGCTTTCTTT. This chain connects TRBV28 to TRBJ1-1, with 7 positions matching TRBD1. Per the germline V gene, CDR1 is MDHEN and CDR2 is SYDVKM. The V and J ends lost 4 bases and 0 bases, in that order; junction bases with no gene match: 8. The CDR3 is 16 residues long.

The rearrangement links TRBV28 to TRBJ2-1; 8 positions match TRBD2. Germline V gene data show CDR1 as MDHEN and CDR2 as SYDVKM. This CDR3 has 15 residues. With 10 bases clipped from V and 1 base from J, the junction kept 9 bases outside the gene matches. The CDR3 DNA is TGTGCCACCCAAAACGGGAGGGCATCCTACAATGAGCAGTTCTTC. Translated: CATQNGRASYNEQFF.

Only one count was recorded for this clone. The chain links TRBV28 to TRBJ2-3, with TRBD1 identical over 12 bases. The germline CDR1 and CDR2 sequences are MDHEN and SYDVKM. With 8 bases clipped from V and 7 bases from J, the junction kept 19 bases outside the gene matches. The CDR3 runs 18 residues. CDR3 protein: CASRHWGTGGHPKNTQYF. The CDR3 coding sequence is TGTGCCAGCCGTCATTGGGGGACAGGGGGCCACCCCAAGAATACGCAGTATTTT. Using reference TRBV28 and TRBJ2-3 for the parts outside the CDR3, the full variable domain is DVKVTQSSRYLVKRTGEKVFLECVQDMDHENMFWYRQDPGLGLRLIYFSYDVKMKEKGDIPEGYSVSREKKERFSLILESASTNQTSMYLCASRHWGTGGHPKNTQYFGPGTRLTVL.